The T cell receptor beta chain described here comes from a study of blood T cell repertoires in COVID-19. Turning to the study itself: T cells, B-cell-depleted T cells, or PBMCs provided the cDNA or gDNA that served as material.

This clone has only a few counts. During active infection, Seattle patients enrolled and were then monitored through disease. Assay: immunoSEQ multiplex PCR; the TCRdb copy retains only in-frame clones and omits some. The data show around 190,000 clones, roughly 87% seen once. The V end was cut by 0 bases, the J end by 4 bases, with 12 bases between. The CDR3 has 14 residues. Germline V gene data show CDR1 as GTSNPN and CDR2 as SVGIG (reference sequence). The source is a woman aged 55-70 years with COVID-19, enrolled during active disease. J is TRBJ1-2 and V is TRBV30, with D maybe TRBD1 (5 bases). The specimen sequenced was peripheral blood. CDR3 loop: CAWSVGAGLYGYTF. DNA of the CDR3: TGTGCCTGGAGTGTAGGGGCAGGGCTCTATGGCTACACCTTC.